A single sample is the source of the 2 T cell receptor beta chains below, sequenced in a study of cytomegalovirus exposure and HLA in healthy donors. The PCR employed 60 Vbeta primers together with 13 Jbeta primers. Some clones are missing from TCRdb's copy, which holds only in-frame ones; the method was immunoSEQ multiplex PCR. Its clone listing holds roughly 73,000 clones. Material: PBMCs. The receptors shown here come from a man in his fifties in good health and CMV-seropositive.

This chain uses TRBV18 with TRBJ2-2, with 8 bases that match TRBD1. The junction had 4 bases not matched to a gene; V was cut back by 0 bases and J by 4 bases. CDR1 KGHSH and CDR2 LQKENI come from the germline V gene. The CDR3 has 16 amino acids. The CDR3 loop is CASSPPDRGSTGELFF. The CDR3 DNA reads as TGTGCCAGCTCACCACCCGACAGGGGAAGCACCGGGGAGCTGTTTTTT.

The V gene is TRBV11-2, the J gene TRBJ1-2, with D possibly matching TRBD1 (5 bases). Trimming cost V 1 base and J 8 bases, with 14 bases left between them. Germline CDR1 and CDR2: SGHAT and FQNNGV. This CDR3 comprises 14 residues. This CDR3 reads CASSLGGRMWGYTF. In nucleotides, the CDR3 is TGTGCCAGCAGCTTAGGGGGCCGCATGTGGGGCTACACCTTC. The full variable domain, with the rest looked up from reference TRBV11-2 and TRBJ1-2, is EAGVAQSPRYKIIEKRQSVAFWCNPISGHATLYWYQQILGQGPKLLIQFQNNGVVDDSQLPKDRFSAERLKGVDSTLKIQPAKLEDSAVYLCASSLGGRMWGYTFGSGTRLTVV.